This T cell receptor (beta chain) originates from a study of cytomegalovirus exposure and HLA in healthy donors. Study-wide background: From HLA-typed donors, an early data release held about 92 million unique TCRs. Findings and limits, study-wide: Researchers reportedly found TCR beta sequences accurately predicted most subjects' HLA-A and HLA-B alleles.

The ends were cut back, 4 bases at V and 3 bases at J, with 8 bases in the middle. Per germline, CDR1 ENHRY and CDR2 SYGVKD. The CDR3 runs 13 residues. Details on this clone: The antigen is unknown.

Primers: 60 Vbeta forward and 13 Jbeta reverse. Assay used: immunoSEQ multiplex PCR; TCRdb lists only in-frame clones, some missing. The profile shows 70,000 to 90,000 clones, 84% of them singletons. Sequences were obtained from PBMCs. The receptor was isolated from a man aged 70-80 years in good health and CMV-seropositive. V is TRBV10-3 and J is TRBJ2-3; weak D call: TRBD2 (6 bases). The CDR3 region is CAISAGSTDTQYF. CDR3 nucleotide sequence: TGTGCCATCAGTGCCGGGAGTACAGATACGCAGTATTTT.